This passage covers 21 T cell receptor beta chains from one sample sequenced in a study of blood T cell repertoires in COVID-19. Profiling relied on immunoSEQ multiplex PCR, and the TCRdb table lists in-frame clones only, not all of them. This sample has tens of thousands of clones; 80% to 85% occur once, and the top ten carry roughly 10%. The sequencing sample was made of peripheral blood. These receptors all stem from an older man with active COVID-19.

This clone was detected only a few times. The gene calls are TRBV7-2 and TRBJ1-5, with 7 nucleotides matching TRBD1. The CDR3 is made up of 14 amino acids. Germline V gene data show CDR1 as SGHTA and CDR2 as FQGNSA. J gave up 5 bases and V 5 bases, and 6 bases lay outside the gene matches. In nucleotides, the CDR3 is TGTGCCAGCAGCGCCGACAGGGCCTATCAGCCCCAGCATTTT. It encodes CASSADRAYQPQHF.

The V gene is TRBV4-1, the J gene TRBJ1-3; the match to TRBD1 covers 7 bases. After removal of 5 bases from V and 8 bases from J, the junction contained 9 bases not matched to a gene. The CDR3 covers 14 residues. Germline-derived CDR1 and CDR2 are MGHRA and YSYEKL. This CDR3 is CASSGDREFDTIYF. The DNA for the CDR3 is TGCGCCAGCAGCGGTGACAGGGAGTTTGACACCATATATTTT.

V gene TRBV6-5 combines with J gene TRBJ1-3; TRBD1 matches 9 bases. The germline gives CDR1 MNHEY, CDR2 SVGAGI. V was clipped by 5 bases and J by 5 bases; unmatched bases: 7. The CDR3 contains 15 residues. CDR3 amino acids: CASSPGTGFRNTIYF. CDR3 nucleotide sequence: TGTGCCAGCAGTCCCGGGACAGGGTTTAGAAACACCATATATTTT.

This chain links TRBV10-3 with TRBJ1-2; perhaps TRBD1 as D (6 bases). The V gene's germline CDR1 is ENHRY and CDR2 SYGVKD. The CDR3 spans 12 residues. Trimming removed 6 bases from V and 6 bases from J, with 11 bases in between. CDR3 sequence reads: CAISEQGDGYTF. CDR3 coding DNA: TGTGCCATCAGCGAACAGGGTGATGGCTACACCTTC.

V usage is TRBV7-9 and J usage is TRBJ2-5; tentatively, D is TRBD2 (6 bases). This CDR3 spans 13 amino acids. Germline V lookup: CDR1 SEHNR, CDR2 FQNEAQ (reference sequence). The germline V and J ends were trimmed by 5 bases and 9 bases, with 16 bases remaining between them. This CDR3 reads CASSHSSDGSQYF. Here the CDR3 DNA reads TGTGCCAGCAGCCATTCTAGCGATGGGTCCCAGTACTTC.

To note about this clone: Distinct nucleotide sequences in the sample also encode this CDR3. The chain joins TRBV2 to TRBJ1-1; TRBD1 matches 9 bases. The CDR3 contains 14 residues. Germline CDR1 SNHLY, CDR2 FYNNEI. V lost 6 bases, J lost 5 bases, and 7 bases stayed unmatched. CDR3: CASSAGTGRTEAFF. The CDR3 DNA is TGTGCCAGCAGCGCTGGGACAGGGAGGACTGAAGCTTTCTTT.

J is TRBJ1-4 and V is TRBV24-1; D is possibly TRBD1 (5 bases). The CDR3 has 16 amino acids. From germline, CDR1 is KGHDR and CDR2 SFDVKD. V gave up 9 bases and J gave up 10 bases, with 26 bases separating them. CDR3 in amino acids: CATPRQTVSAGGKLFF. CDR3 nucleotides: TGTGCCACCCCCCGACAGACGGTCTCAGCAGGTGGAAAACTGTTTTTT.

This rearrangement joins TRBV19 to TRBJ2-2, with TRBD1 matching 8 bases. The CDR3 has 15 amino acids. With V trimmed by 6 bases and J by 1 base, 4 bases remained unmatched. Germline CDR1 is LNHDA and CDR2 is SQIVND (reference sequence). Written as DNA, the CDR3 is TGTGCCAGTAGCCGACAGGGGTGGAACACCGGGGAGCTGTTTTTT. Protein sequence: CASSRQGWNTGELFF.

V and J are TRBV3-1 (or the pseudogene TRBV3-2) and TRBJ2-3; a possible D gene is TRBD2 (7 bases). This CDR3 has 15 amino acids. Deletions cut 4 bases from V and 1 base from J, with 12 bases between. Germline CDR1 is LGHDT and CDR2 is YNNKEL (reference sequence). The CDR3 DNA follows: TGTGCCAGCAGCCCCCCGGGGGGCCGCACAGATACGCAGTATTTT. It translates to CASSPPGGRTDTQYF.

The rearrangement joins TRBV9 to TRBJ1-6, with a weak D call TRBD1 (5 bases). CDR1 and CDR2 (germline): SGDLS, YYNGEE. V was trimmed by 3 bases and J by 9 bases, leaving 13 bases between them. There are 14 residues in the CDR3. CDR3 nucleotides: TGTGCCAGCAGCGCCACAGGTAGAACTTCACCCCTCCACTTT. Translating gives CASSATGRTSPLHF. Together with reference TRBV9 and TRBJ1-6, the CDR3 gives the full variable domain: DSGVTQTPKHLITATGQRVTLRCSPRSGDLSVYWYQQSLDQGLQFLIQYYNGEERAKGNILERFSAQQFPDLHSELNLSSLELGDSALYFCASSATGRTSPLHFGNGTRLTVT.

This clone has a handful of counts. The chain combines TRBV5-1 with TRBJ1-3; perhaps TRBD1 as D (5 bases). In germline, CDR1 is SGHRS, CDR2 YFSETQ. The CDR3 runs 17 residues. V was trimmed by 7 bases and J by 0 bases, leaving 20 bases between them. The CDR3 spells CASPRRGGYLSGNTIYF. The CDR3 DNA follows: TGCGCCAGCCCTCGAAGGGGCGGCTATCTCTCTGGAAACACCATATATTTT. The full variable domain, completed using reference TRBV5-1 and TRBJ1-3, is KAGVTQTPRYLIKTRGQQVTLSCSPISGHRSVSWYQQTPGQGLQFLFEYFSETQRNKGNFPGRFSGRQFSNSRSEMNVSTLELGDSALYLCASPRRGGYLSGNTIYFGEGSWLTVV.

The J gene is TRBJ2-3, the V gene TRBV10-2; no reliable D call. Per the germline V gene, CDR1 is WSHSY and CDR2 is SAAADI. Trimming took off 6 bases at V and 0 bases at J, with 10 bases between the two ends. The CDR3 runs to 14 residues. The CDR3 DNA sequence: TGCGCCAGCAGAAGAGTTTCTAGCACAGATACGCAGTATTTT. Protein sequence: CASRRVSSTDTQYF.

The table lists this clone with a count of one. V is TRBV19 and J is TRBJ2-4, with 12 bases that match TRBD2. Germline lookup yields CDR1 LNHDA and CDR2 SQIVND (reference sequence). Trimming took 4 bases from V and 0 from J; bases not matched to a gene: 10. The CDR3 is made up of 19 amino acids. Here the CDR3 reads CASSRSSSGGAVAKNIQYF. As DNA, the CDR3 is TGTGCCAGTAGTAGGAGCTCTAGCGGGGGGGCCGTAGCCAAAAACATTCAGTACTTC.

The chain carries TRBV27 and TRBJ2-2; TRBD1 matches 7 bases. With V trimmed by 6 bases and J by 4 bases, 5 bases remained unmatched. CDR1 MNHEY and CDR2 SMNVEV come from the germline V gene (reference sequence). The CDR3 contains 14 residues. For the CDR3, the DNA is TGTGCCAGCAGGCCGGGACAGACCACCGGGGAGCTGTTTTTT. Its protein is CASRPGQTTGELFF.

In its sample, this clone was seen a few times. The chain recombines TRBV6-4 with TRBJ2-3, with D possibly matching TRBD2 (7 bases). The length of the CDR3 is 19 residues. The V end lost 6 bases, the J end lost 0 bases, and 25 bases lay between the germline ends. Germline CDR1 reads MRHNA; CDR2 reads SNTAGT. The CDR3 nucleotides read TGTGCCAGCAGAAACATCGCCGGAAGGGGGGGCCCCAGCACAGATACGCAGTATTTT. Residues: CASRNIAGRGGPSTDTQYF.

Only one count was recorded for this clone. CDR3 protein: CASNIWGQGNYGYTF. The CDR3 nucleotides are TGTGCCAGTAATATCTGGGGACAGGGTAACTATGGCTACACCTTC. V and J are TRBV19 and TRBJ1-2; the match to TRBD1 covers 9 bases. The germline CDR1 and CDR2 sequences are LNHDA and SQIVND (reference sequence). The CDR3 totals 15 residues. V shed 7 bases, J shed 1 base, and the junction held 7 bases outside the gene matches.

The chain has TRBV7-2 and TRBJ2-2; a weak D match, TRBD1 (6 bases). The V and J ends lost 5 bases and 2 bases respectively, with 12 bases between them. The germline V gene has CDR1 SGHTA and CDR2 FQGNSA. This CDR3 is built from 15 residues. The CDR3 DNA follows: TGTGCCAGCAGCGACGACAGGCTAAACACCGGGGAGCTGTTTTTT. Protein product: CASSDDRLNTGELFF.

This clone was counted once. The J gene is TRBJ2-5, the V gene TRBV29-1; D is possibly TRBD2 (5 bases). This CDR3 is built from 16 residues. Trimming cost V 3 bases and J 7 bases, with 24 bases left between them. The germline gives CDR1 SQVTM, CDR2 ANQGSEA. The DNA of the CDR3 is TGCAGCGTTGATCCCCGCCTAGCTCCTACCCCGGGGACCCAGTACTTC. Translated: CSVDPRLAPTPGTQYF.

This chain uses TRBV5-1 with TRBJ2-5, with TRBD2 matching over 10 bases. CDR3 length equals 17 residues. CDR1 is SGHRS and CDR2 is YFSETQ in the germline V gene. Trimming at V came to 4 bases and at J to 4 bases, leaving 13 bases not matched to a gene. The CDR3 region is CASSPSKTSGRGETQYF. The CDR3 DNA follows: TGCGCCAGCAGCCCCTCAAAGACTAGCGGGCGAGGAGAGACCCAGTACTTC.

V is TRBV3-1 (or the pseudogene TRBV3-2) and J is TRBJ2-7, with 9 bases identical to TRBD1. The CDR3 covers 16 residues. Losses at the gene ends were 4 bases for V and 5 bases for J; bases not matched to a gene: 12. CDR1 is LGHDT and CDR2 is YNNKEL in the germline V gene (reference sequence). CDR3 loop: CASSPSPGTGPDEQYF. CDR3 DNA sequence: TGTGCCAGCAGCCCCAGCCCCGGGACAGGGCCCGACGAGCAGTACTTC.

V is TRBV9 and J is TRBJ2-3; 11 positions agree with TRBD2. Trimming took 0 bases from V and 7 from J; bases not matched to a gene: 4. CDR3 length equals 15 residues. Germline loops: CDR1 SGDLS, CDR2 YYNGEE. The CDR3 sequence is CASSVEASGGYTQYF. In DNA form, the CDR3 reads TGTGCCAGCAGCGTAGAGGCTAGCGGGGGGTATACGCAGTATTTT.